The sequence of this T cell receptor beta chain was determined in a study of T cell responses to AZD1222 COVID-19 vaccine. Study details: Pooling covered second doses at about 4 or about 12 weeks.

Assay: immunoSEQ multiplex PCR; the TCRdb copy retains only in-frame clones and omits some. The table lists some 82,000 clones, about 90% of them singletons. V was pared by 4 bases and J by 1 base, with 13 bases between. The length of the CDR3 is 15 residues. Looked up from germline, CDR1 is MGHRA and CDR2 is YSYEKL. Specimen: peripheral blood, collected on day 0 of AZD1222 vaccination. The genes are TRBV4-1 and TRBJ1-1; D remains ambiguous. This clonotype originated in an adult in good health. The CDR3 DNA follows: TGCGCCAGCAGCCCTTTGCGCGGGAAGAACACTGAAGCTTTCTTT. Its translation: CASSPLRGKNTEAFF.